The clone carrying this TCR beta chain occurred a few times. The data were obtained in a study of blood T cell dynamics during melanoma immunotherapy. Looking at the study overall: Metastatic melanoma patients received first-line pembrolizumab or nivolumab plus ipilimumab.

The CDR3 totals 16 residues. Germline V gene data show CDR1 as LNHDA and CDR2 as SQIVND (reference sequence). Trimming removed 4 bases from V and 0 bases from J, with 12 bases in between. Time point meaning: pre-treatment baseline. DNA loading was fixed at approximately 0.35 ug for all bulk PBMC samples. Only in-frame clones appear in the TCRdb table, and some are missing; sequencing was by immunoSEQ multiplex PCR. This table holds under 15,000 clones, about 86% found once. The starting material was blood, obtained from a patient treated with checkpoint blockade. The V and J genes are TRBV19 and TRBJ2-2; a possible D gene is TRBD2 (5 bases). This TCR derives from a human donor with melanoma. CDR3 nucleotides: TGTGCCAGTAGTAGGGGAGCAGGATCGAACACCGGGGAGCTGTTTTTT. Amino acids: CASSRGAGSNTGELFF.